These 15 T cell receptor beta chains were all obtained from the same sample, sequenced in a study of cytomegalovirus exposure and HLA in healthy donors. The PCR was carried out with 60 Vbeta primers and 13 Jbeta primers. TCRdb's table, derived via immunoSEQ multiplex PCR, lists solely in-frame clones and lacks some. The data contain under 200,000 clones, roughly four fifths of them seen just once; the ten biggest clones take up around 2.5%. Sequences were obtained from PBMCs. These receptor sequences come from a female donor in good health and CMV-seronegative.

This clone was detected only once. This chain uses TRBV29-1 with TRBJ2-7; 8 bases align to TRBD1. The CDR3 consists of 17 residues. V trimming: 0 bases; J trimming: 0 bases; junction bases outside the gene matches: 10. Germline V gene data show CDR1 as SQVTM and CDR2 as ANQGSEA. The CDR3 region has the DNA TGCAGCGTTGAAGACCCGGCGGACAGGGTGGGCTCCTACGAGCAGTACTTC. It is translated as CSVEDPADRVGSYEQYF.

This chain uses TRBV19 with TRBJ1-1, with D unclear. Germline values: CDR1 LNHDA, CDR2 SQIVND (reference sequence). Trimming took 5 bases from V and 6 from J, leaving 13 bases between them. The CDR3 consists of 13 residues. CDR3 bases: TGTGCCAGTAGTTATAAGGGAGAGTCTGAAGCTTTCTTT. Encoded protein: CASSYKGESEAFF.

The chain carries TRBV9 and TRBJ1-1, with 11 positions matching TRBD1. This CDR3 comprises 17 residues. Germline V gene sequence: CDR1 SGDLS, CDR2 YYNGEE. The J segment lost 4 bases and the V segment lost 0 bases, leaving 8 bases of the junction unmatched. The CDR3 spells CASSVVGQGASGTEAFF. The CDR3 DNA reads TGTGCCAGCAGCGTAGTCGGACAGGGGGCGTCGGGCACTGAAGCTTTCTTT.

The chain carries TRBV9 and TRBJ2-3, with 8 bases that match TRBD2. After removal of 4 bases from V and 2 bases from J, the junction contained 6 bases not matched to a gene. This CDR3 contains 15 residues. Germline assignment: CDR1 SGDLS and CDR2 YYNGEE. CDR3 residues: CASSPQTSVTDTQYF. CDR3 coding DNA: TGTGCCAGCAGCCCCCAGACTAGCGTCACAGATACGCAGTATTTT.

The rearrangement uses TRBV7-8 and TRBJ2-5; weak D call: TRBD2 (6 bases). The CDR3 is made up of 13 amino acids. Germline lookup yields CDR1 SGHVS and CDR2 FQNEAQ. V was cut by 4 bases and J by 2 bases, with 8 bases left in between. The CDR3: CASSWGEQETQYF. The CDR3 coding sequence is TGTGCCAGCAGCTGGGGGGAGCAAGAGACCCAGTACTTC.

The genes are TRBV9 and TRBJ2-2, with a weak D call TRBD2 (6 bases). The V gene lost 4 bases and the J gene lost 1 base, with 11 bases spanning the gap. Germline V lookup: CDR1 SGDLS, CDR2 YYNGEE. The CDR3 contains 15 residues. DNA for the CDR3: TGTGCCAGCAGCACCGGGACTCTGAACACCGGGGAGCTGTTTTTT. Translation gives CASSTGTLNTGELFF.

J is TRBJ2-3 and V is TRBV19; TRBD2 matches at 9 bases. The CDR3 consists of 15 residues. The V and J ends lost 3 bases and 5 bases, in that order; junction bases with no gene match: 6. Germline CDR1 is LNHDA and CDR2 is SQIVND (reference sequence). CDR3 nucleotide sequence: TGTGCCAGTAGTATTAACGCGGGGGGGCAAGATACGCAGTATTTT. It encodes CASSINAGGQDTQYF.

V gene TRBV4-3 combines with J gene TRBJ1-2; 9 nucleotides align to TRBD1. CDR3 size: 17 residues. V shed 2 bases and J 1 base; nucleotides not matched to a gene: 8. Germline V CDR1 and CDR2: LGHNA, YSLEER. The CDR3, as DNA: TGCGCCAGCAGCCAACCGGGACAGGGTCCCCTTAACTATGGCTACACCTTC. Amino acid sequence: CASSQPGQGPLNYGYTF.

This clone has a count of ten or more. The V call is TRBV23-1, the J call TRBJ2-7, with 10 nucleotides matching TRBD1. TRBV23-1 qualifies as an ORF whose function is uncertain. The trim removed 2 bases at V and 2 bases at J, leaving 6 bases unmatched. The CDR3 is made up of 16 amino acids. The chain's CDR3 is CASSQRRDRGTYEQYF. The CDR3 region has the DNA TGCGCCAGCAGTCAAAGGCGGGACAGGGGTACCTACGAGCAGTACTTC.

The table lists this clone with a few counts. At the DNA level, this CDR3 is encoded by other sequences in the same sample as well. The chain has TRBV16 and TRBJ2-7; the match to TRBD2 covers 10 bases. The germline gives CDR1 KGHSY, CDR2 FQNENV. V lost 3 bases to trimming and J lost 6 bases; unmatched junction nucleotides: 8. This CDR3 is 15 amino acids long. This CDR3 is CASSQRAGGGGEQYF. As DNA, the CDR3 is TGTGCCAGCAGCCAGCGAGCGGGAGGGGGCGGCGAGCAGTACTTC. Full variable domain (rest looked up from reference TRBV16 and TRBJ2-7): GEEVAQTPKHLVRGEGQKAKLYCAPIKGHSYVFWYQQVLKNEFKFLISFQNENVFDETGMPKERFSAKCLPNSPCSLEIQATKLEDSAVYFCASSQRAGGGGEQYFGPGTRLTVT.

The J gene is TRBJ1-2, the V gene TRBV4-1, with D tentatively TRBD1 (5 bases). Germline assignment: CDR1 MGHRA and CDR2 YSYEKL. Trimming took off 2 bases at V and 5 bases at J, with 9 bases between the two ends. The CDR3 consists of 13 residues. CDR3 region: CASSQSRQYGYTF. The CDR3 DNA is TGCGCCAGCAGCCAATCCAGACAGTATGGCTACACCTTC.

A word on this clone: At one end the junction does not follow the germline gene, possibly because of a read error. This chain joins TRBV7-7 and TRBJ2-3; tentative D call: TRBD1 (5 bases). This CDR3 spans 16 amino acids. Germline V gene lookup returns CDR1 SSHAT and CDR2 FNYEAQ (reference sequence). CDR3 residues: CASSFKVKVQGDTQYF. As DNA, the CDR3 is TGTGCTAGCAGCTTTAAAGTTAAAGTCCAGGGAGATACGCAGTATTTT.

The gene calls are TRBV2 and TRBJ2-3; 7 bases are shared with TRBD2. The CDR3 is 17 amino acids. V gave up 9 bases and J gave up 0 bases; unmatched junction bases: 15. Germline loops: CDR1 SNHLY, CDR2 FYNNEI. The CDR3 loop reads CASFAGGFFTSTDTQYF. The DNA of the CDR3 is TGTGCCAGTTTCGCCGGGGGGTTTTTCACTAGCACAGATACGCAGTATTTT.

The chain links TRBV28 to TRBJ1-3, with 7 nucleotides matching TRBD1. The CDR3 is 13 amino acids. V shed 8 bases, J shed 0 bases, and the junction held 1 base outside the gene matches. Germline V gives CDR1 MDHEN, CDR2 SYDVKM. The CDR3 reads CASRDSSGNTIYF. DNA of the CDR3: TGTGCCAGCCGGGACAGCTCTGGAAACACCATATATTTT.

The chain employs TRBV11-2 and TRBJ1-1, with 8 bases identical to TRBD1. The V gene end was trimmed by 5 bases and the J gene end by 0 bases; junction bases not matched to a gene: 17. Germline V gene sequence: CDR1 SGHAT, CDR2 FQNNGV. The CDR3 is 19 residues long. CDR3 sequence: CASSPGGRRGLGVNTEAFF. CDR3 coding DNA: TGTGCCAGCAGCCCAGGAGGGCGCAGGGGGCTCGGCGTGAACACTGAAGCTTTCTTT.